The clone carrying this TCR beta chain was observed a handful of times. The CDR3 runs to 14 residues. Looked up from germline, CDR1 is MNHNS and CDR2 is SASEGT. Trimming took off 7 bases at V and 6 bases at J, with 18 bases between the two ends. The data derive from a study of cytomegalovirus exposure and HLA in healthy donors. Vbeta (60) and Jbeta (13) primers were used in the PCR. Measured with immunoSEQ multiplex PCR; TCRdb has only the in-frame clones, and not every one. The repertoire holds about 180,000 clones, with roughly four fifths as singletons. V gene TRBV6-1 combines with J gene TRBJ1-2; maybe TRBD1 (5 bases). The TCR originated in a woman aged 45-65 years in good health and CMV-seronegative. The sample comprised PBMCs. The CDR3 DNA reads as TGTGCCAGCATGCCCACAAGGGGTCCGCATGGCTACACCTTC. Residues: CASMPTRGPHGYTF.